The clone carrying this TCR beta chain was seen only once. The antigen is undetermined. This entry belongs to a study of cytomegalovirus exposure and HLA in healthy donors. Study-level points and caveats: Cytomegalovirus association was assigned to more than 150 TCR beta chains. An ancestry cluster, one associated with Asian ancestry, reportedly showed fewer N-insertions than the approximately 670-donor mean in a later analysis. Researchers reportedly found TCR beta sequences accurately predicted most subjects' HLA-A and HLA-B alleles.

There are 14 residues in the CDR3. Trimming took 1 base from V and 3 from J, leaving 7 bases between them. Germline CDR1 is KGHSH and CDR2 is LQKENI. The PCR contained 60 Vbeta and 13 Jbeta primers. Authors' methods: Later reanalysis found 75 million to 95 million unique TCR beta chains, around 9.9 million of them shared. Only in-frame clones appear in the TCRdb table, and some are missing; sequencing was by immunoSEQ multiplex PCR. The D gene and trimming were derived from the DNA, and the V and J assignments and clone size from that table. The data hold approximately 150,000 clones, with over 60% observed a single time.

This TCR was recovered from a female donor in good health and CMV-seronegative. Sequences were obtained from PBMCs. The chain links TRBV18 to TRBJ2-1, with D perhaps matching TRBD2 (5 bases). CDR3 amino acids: CASSPRRDYNEQFF. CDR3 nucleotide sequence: TGTGCCAGCTCACCACGCCGGGACTACAATGAGCAGTTCTTC.